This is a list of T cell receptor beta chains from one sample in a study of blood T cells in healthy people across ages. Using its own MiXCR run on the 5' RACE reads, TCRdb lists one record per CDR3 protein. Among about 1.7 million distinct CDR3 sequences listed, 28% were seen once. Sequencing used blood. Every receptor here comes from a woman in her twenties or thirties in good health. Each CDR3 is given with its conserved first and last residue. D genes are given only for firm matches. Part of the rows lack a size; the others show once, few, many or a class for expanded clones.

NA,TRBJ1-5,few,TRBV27,TGTGCCAGCAGGCCGGGGGAACGCAATCAGCCCCAGCATTTT,CASRPGERNQPQHF
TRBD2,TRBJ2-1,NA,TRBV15,TGTACCACCAGCAGAGCTGGGACTAGCGGGACGGGGGAGCAGTTCTTC,CTTSRAGTSGTGEQFF
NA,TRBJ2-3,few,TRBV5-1,TGCGCCAGCAACATCGGGGTATCGGAGACAGATACGCAGTATTTT,CASNIGVSETDTQYF
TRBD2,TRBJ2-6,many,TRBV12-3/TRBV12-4,TGTGCCAGCAGTCCGGGACTAGCGGTCTCTGGGGCCAACGTCCTGACTTTC,CASSPGLAVSGANVLTF
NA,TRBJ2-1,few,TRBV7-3,TGTGCCAGCAGCATAGGACAGCCGTTCTACAATGAGCAGTTCTTC,CASSIGQPFYNEQFF
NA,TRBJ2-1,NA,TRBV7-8,TGTGCCAACAGCTTAGACGGGGGAACTTACAATGAGCAGTTCTTC,CANSLDGGTYNEQFF
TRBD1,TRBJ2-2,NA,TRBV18,TGTGCCAGCTCACTCAAGACAGGGGCGAACACCGGGGAGCTGTTTTTT,CASSLKTGANTGELFF
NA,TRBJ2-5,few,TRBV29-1,TGCAGCGTGACCGCGGGGCGCCAAGAGACCCAGTACTTC,CSVTAGRQETQYF
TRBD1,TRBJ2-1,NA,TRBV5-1,TGCGCCAGCAGCTTAACGGTCCCGGGACAGGTGGGCAAGCAGTTCTTC,CASSLTVPGQVGKQFF
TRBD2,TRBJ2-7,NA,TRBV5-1,TGCGCCAGCAGCCCTAGCGGCATAAACTACGGGCAGTACTTC,CASSPSGINYGQYF
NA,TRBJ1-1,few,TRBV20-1,TGCAGTGCCGAGACCGATGGGTTGAACACTGAAGCTTTCTTT,CSAETDGLNTEAFF
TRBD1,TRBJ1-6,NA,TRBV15,TGTGCCAGCGCAGGGGGATATAATTCACCCCGCCACTTT,CASAGGYNSPRHF
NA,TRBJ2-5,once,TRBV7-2,TGTGCCAGCAGCCTAGAACCATCCAATGAGCAGTACTTC,CASSLEPSNEQYF
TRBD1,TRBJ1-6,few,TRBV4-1,TGCGCCAGCAGCCAGAAGGGGGCGGAAAATTCACCCCTCCACTTT,CASSQKGAENSPLHF
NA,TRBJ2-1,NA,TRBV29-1,TGCAGCGTTGACAAAAAAACAGGGAGGTCCTACAATGAGCAGTTCTTC,CSVDKKTGRSYNEQFF
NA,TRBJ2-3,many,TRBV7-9,TGTGCCAGCAGCGTCGCGCAGCAAGCGCGCCAGCAGTATTTT,CASSVAQQARQQYF
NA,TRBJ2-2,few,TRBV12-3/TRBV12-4,TGTGCCAGCAGCCGGGACTCCGGCCCCGGGGAGCTGTTTTTT,CASSRDSGPGELFF
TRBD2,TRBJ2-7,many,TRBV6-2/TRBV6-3,TGTGCCAGCAGTTACTCCTTCGGACTAGCGTTAACCTACGAGCAGTACTTC,CASSYSFGLALTYEQYF
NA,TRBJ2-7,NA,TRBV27,TGTGCCAGCAGTCCAACCCGGGACCCGGGCCGTTACGAGCAGTACTTC,CASSPTRDPGRYEQYF
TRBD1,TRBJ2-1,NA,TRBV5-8,TGTGCCAGCAGCTTAAGAGCGACAGGGTTCTCTTACAATGAGCAGTTCTTC,CASSLRATGFSYNEQFF
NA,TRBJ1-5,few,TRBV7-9,TGTGCCAGCAGCTTAGGTACGGACACCGATAGCAATCAGCCCCAGCATTTT,CASSLGTDTDSNQPQHF
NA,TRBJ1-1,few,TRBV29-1,TGCAGCGCCGAGTTGGGGAACACTGAAGCTTTCTTT,CSAELGNTEAFF
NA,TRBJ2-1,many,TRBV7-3,TGTGCCAGCAGCTCCTCCGGGACGGTGGACAATGAGCAGTTCTTC,CASSSSGTVDNEQFF
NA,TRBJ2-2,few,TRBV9,TGTGCCAGCAAAGGGGGGGCCACCACCGGGGAGCTGTTTTTT,CASKGGATTGELFF
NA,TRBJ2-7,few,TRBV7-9,TGTGCCAGCAGCTTAAAGGCCGGGGCGGGAACAAACACCTACGAGCAGTACTTC,CASSLKAGAGTNTYEQYF
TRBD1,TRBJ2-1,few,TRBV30,TGTGCCTGGAACCCCGGGACAGCGTACAATGAGCAGTTCTTC,CAWNPGTAYNEQFF
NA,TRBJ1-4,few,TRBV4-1,TGCGCCAGCAGCCCACTTCTCGTAAGGTCAGCTAATGAAAAACTGTTTTTT,CASSPLLVRSANEKLFF
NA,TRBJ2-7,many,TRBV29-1,TGCAGCGCAAAAGAGTCGGTAGGCGAGCAGTACTTC,CSAKESVGEQYF
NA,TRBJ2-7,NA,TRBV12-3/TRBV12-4,TGTGCCAGCAGTGCCCAAACTAGATACGAGCAGTACTTC,CASSAQTRYEQYF
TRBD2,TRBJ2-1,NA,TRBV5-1,TGCGCCAGCAGGCGGGGGGATTACAATGAGCAGTTCTTC,CASRRGDYNEQFF
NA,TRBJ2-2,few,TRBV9,TGTGCCAGCAGCTCCCGGGACCTAAACACCGGGGAGCTGTTTTTT,CASSSRDLNTGELFF
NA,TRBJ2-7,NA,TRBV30,TGTGCCTGGGGAGCAGGGGGGGCACCCTACGAGCAGTACTTC,CAWGAGGAPYEQYF
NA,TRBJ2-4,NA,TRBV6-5,TGTGCCAGCCGTGTAGGGGGGTTAGGGCCAAACATTCAGTACTTC,CASRVGGLGPNIQYF
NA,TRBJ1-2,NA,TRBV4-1,TGCGCCAGCAGCCCCGTGACGGGGGCAGGGAGAGGTGGCTACACCTTC,CASSPVTGAGRGGYTF
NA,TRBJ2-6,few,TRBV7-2,TGTGCCAGCAGCTTAGTGGGTACCCGGGCATCTGGGGCCAACGTCCTGACTTTC,CASSLVGTRASGANVLTF
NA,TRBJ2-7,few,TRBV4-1,TGCGCCAGGGTTCCGCGGGGTTCTTACTACGAGCAGTACTTC,CARVPRGSYYEQYF
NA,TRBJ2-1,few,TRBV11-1,TGTGCCAGCAGCTTTTCTACGGCTGCGGAGACCCAGTTCTTC,CASSFSTAAETQFF
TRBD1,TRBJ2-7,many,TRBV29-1,TGCAGCGTTGAAAGGACAGGGGTACCCTACGAGCAGTACTTC,CSVERTGVPYEQYF
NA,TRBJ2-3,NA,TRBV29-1,TGCAGCGTTGAGGACACCACAGATACGCAGTATTTT,CSVEDTTDTQYF
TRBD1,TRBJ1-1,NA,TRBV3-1,TGTGCCAGCAGCCAAGCCCGACAGGGGCGGGCCACTGAAGCTTTCTTT,CASSQARQGRATEAFF
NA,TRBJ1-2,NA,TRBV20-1,TGCAATGCTAGAGGGGACACCTATGGCTACACCTTC,CNARGDTYGYTF
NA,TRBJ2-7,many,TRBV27,TGTGCCAGCAGTGTAGACAGGAATAGGTACGAGCAGTACTTC,CASSVDRNRYEQYF
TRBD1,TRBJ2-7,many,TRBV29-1,TGCAGCGCCCTGACCCGGGACAGACTCTACGAGCAGTACTTC,CSALTRDRLYEQYF
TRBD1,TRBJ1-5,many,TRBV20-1,TGCAGTGCTAGAGGAGGTCAGGGGGATCAGCCCCAGCATTTT,CSARGGQGDQPQHF
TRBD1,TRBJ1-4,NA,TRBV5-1,TGCGCCAGCACCTTCGGACAGGGGGCAACTAATGAAAAACTGTTTTTT,CASTFGQGATNEKLFF
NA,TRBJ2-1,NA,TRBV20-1,TGCAGTGCCCTCCCGACCAGCGGGTGGGGATCAAATGAGCAGTTCTTC,CSALPTSGWGSNEQFF
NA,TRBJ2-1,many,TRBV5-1,TGTGCCAGCAGCTTAGGAGCGCCTAATGAGCAGTTCTTC,CASSLGAPNEQFF
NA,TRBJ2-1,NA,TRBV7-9,TGCGCCAGCAGCTCTGCTGATCACTACAATGAGCAGTTCTTC,CASSSADHYNEQFF